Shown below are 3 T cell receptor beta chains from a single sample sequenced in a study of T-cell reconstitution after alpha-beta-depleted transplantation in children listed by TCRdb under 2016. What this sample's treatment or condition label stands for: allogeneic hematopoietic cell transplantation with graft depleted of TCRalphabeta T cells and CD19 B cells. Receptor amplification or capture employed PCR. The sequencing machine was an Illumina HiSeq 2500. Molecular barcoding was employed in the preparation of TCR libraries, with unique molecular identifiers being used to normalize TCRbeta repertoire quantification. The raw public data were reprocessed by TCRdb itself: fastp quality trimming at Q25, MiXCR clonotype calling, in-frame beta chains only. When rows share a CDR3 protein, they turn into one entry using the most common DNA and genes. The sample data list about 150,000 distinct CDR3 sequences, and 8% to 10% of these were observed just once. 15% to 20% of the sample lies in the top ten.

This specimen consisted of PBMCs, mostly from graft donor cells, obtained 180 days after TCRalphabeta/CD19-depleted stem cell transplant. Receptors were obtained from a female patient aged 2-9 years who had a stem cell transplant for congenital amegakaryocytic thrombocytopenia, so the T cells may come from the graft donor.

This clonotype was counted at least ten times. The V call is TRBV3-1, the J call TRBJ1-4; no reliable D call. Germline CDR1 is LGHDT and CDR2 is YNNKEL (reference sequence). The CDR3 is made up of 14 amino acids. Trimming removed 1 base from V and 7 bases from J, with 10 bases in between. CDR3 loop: CASSQGGKGEKLFF. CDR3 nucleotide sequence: TGTGCCAGCAGCCAAGGAGGGAAAGGTGAAAAACTGTTTTTT.

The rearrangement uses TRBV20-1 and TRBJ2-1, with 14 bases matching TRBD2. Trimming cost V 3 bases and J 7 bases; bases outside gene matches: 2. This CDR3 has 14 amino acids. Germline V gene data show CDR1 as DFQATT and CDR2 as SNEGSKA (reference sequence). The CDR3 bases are TGCAGTGCTAGGACTAGCGGGAGGGGGAATGAGCAGTTCTTC. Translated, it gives CSARTSGRGNEQFF.

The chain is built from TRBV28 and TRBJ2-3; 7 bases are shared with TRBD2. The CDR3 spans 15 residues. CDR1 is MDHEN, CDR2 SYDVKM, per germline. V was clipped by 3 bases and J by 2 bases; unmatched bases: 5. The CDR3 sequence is CASSFGGRDTDTQYF. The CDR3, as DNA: TGTGCCAGCAGTTTTGGGGGGAGGGACACAGATACGCAGTATTTT.